This T cell receptor beta chain was captured by sequencing in a study of molecular identifiers for immune sequencing clone quantification. Per germline, CDR1 MGHRA and CDR2 YSYEKL. The CDR3 covers 16 residues. Trimming shortened V by 1 base and J by 4 bases, and 17 bases separated the two germline ends. This clonotype was found many times. TCRdb re-derived calls from the PCR reads in MiXCR, one entry per CDR3 protein. The repertoire holds 70,000 to 95,000 distinct CDR3 sequences, with around 20% as singletons. The sequenced sample consisted of naive CD8+ T cells from blood, with Jurkat cell RNA spiked in. Noted subset: FACS-sorted CD8+CD4-CCR7+CD45RA+ naive T cells. The TCR originated in a human donor in good health. Some libraries in this study had Jurkat cell RNA spiked in. The chain employs TRBV4-1 and TRBJ2-7; D perhaps matches TRBD1 (6 bases). This CDR3 reads CASSQAHDRLGYEQYF. The CDR3 DNA is TGCGCCAGCAGCCAAGCTCATGACAGGTTAGGGTACGAGCAGTACTTC.